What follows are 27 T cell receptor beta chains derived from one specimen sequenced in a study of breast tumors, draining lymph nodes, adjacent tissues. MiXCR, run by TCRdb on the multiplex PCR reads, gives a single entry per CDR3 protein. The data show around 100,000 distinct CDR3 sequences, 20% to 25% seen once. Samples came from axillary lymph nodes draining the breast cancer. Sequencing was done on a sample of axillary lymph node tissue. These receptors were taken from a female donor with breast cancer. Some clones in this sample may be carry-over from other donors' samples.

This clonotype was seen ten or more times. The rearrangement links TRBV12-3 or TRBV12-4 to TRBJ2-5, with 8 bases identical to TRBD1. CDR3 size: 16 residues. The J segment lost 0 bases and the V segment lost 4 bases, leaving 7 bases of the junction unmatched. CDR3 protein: CASSSRDRLDQETQYF. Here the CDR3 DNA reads TGTGCCAGCAGTTCCCGGGACAGGCTGGACCAAGAGACCCAGTACTTC.

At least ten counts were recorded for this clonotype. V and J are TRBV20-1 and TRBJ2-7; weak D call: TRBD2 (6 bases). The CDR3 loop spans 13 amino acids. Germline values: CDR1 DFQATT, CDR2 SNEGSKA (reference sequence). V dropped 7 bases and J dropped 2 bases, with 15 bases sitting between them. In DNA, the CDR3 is TGCAGTGTAGCCGGGACTGACACCTACGAGCAGTACTTC. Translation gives CSVAGTDTYEQYF.

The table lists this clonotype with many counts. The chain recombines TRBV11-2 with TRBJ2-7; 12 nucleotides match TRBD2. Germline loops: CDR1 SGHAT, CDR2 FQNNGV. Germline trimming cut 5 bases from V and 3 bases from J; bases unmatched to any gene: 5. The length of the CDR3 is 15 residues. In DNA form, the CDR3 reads TGTGCCAGCAGCCCGAGGACTAGCGGGATCTACGAGCAGTACTTC. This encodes CASSPRTSGIYEQYF. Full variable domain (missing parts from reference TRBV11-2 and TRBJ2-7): EAGVAQSPRYKIIEKRQSVAFWCNPISGHATLYWYQQILGQGPKLLIQFQNNGVVDDSQLPKDRFSAERLKGVDSTLKIQPAKLEDSAVYLCASSPRTSGIYEQYFGPGTRLTVT.

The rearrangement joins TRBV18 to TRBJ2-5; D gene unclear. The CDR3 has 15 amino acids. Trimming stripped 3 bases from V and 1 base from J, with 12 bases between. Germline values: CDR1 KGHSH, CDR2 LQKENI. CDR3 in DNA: TGTGCCAGCTCACCCCAGTTAAGGGTCCAAGAGACCCAGTACTTC. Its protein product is CASSPQLRVQETQYF.

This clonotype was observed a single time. In DNA, the CDR3 is TGTGCCAGTAACGCAGGGGGGCCGACTACTGAAGCTTTCTTT. This gives the protein CASNAGGPTTEAFF. V and J are TRBV19 and TRBJ1-1, with 7 bases matching TRBD1. Per germline, CDR1 LNHDA and CDR2 SQIVND (reference sequence). V shed 7 bases and J 5 bases; nucleotides not matched to a gene: 10. This CDR3 comprises 14 residues. Filled out from reference TRBV19 and TRBJ1-1, the complete variable domain reads DGGITQSPKYLFRKEGQNVTLSCEQNLNHDAMYWYRQDPGQGLRLIYYSQIVNDFQKGDIAEGYSVSREKKESFPLTVTSAQKNPTAFYLCASNAGGPTTEAFFGQGTRLTVV.

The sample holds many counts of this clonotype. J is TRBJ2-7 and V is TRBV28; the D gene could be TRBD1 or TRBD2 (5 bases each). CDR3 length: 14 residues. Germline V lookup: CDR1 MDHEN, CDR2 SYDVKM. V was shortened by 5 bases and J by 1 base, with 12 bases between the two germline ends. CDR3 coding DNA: TGTGCCAGCAGTGATCCCGGGGCGTCCTACGAGCAGTACTTC. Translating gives CASSDPGASYEQYF.

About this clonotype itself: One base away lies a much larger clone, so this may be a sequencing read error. The CDR3 DNA sequence: TGTGCCAGCAGCTTAGAGATGACAGGGGGTAGGTACTTCTTC. It codes for CASSLEMTGGRYFF. The rearrangement links TRBV7-2 to TRBJ2-1; 9 bases map to TRBD1. Germline CDR1 is SGHTA and CDR2 is FQGNSA. The CDR3 runs 14 residues. The V gene end was trimmed by 1 base and the J gene end by 16 bases; junction bases not matched to a gene: 11.

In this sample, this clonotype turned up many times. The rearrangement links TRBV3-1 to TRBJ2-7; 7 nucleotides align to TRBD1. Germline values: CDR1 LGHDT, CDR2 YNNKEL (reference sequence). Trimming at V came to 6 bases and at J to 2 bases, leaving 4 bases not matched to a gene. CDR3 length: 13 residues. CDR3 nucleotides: TGTGCCAGCAGTCGGGACAGAACCTACGAGCAGTACTTC. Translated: CASSRDRTYEQYF.

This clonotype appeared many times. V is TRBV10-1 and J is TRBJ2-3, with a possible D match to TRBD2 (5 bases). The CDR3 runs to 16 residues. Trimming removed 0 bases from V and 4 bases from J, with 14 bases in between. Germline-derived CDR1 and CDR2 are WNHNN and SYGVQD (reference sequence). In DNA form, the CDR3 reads TGCGCCAGCAGTGAGTCGAGGGTGAGCGCCCCAGATACGCAGTATTTT. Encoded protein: CASSESRVSAPDTQYF.

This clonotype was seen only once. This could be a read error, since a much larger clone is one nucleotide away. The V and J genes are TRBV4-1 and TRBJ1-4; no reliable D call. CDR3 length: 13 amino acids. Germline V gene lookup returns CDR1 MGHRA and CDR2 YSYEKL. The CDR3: CASRSGLAEKLLF. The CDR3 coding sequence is TGCGCCAGCAGGTCGGGGTTGGCTGAAAAACTGCTTTTT.

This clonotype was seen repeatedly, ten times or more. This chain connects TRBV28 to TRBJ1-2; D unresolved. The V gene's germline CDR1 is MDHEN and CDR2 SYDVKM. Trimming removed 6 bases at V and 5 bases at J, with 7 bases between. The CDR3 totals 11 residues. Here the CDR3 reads CASSTNYGYTF. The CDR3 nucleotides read TGTGCCAGCAGCACAAATTATGGCTACACCTTC.

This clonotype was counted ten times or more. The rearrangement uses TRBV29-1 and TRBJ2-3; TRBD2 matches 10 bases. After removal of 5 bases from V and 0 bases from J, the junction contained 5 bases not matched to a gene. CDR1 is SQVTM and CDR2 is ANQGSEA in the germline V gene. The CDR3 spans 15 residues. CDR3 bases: TGCAGCGTTATACAAGCGGGAGGGAGCACAGATACGCAGTATTTT. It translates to CSVIQAGGSTDTQYF.

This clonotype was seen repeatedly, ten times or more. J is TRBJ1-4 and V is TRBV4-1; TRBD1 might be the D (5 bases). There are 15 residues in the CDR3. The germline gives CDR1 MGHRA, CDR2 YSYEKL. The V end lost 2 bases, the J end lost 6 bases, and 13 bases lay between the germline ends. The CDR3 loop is CASSQFGLGDEKLFF. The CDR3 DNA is TGCGCCAGCAGCCAATTCGGGCTAGGGGATGAAAAACTGTTTTTT.

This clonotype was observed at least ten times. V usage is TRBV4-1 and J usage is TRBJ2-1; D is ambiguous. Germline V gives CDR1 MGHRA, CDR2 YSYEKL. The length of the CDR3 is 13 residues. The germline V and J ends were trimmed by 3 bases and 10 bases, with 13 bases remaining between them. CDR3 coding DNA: TGCGCCAGCAGCCAGCTGGCCGGTCGGGAGCAGTTCTTC. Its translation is CASSQLAGREQFF.

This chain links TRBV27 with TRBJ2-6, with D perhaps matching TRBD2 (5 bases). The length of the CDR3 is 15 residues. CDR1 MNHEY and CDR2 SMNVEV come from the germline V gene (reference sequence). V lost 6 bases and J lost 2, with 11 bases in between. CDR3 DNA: TGTGCCAGCAGAGAAGAGGGCGCTGGGGCCAACGTCCTGACTTTC. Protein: CASREEGAGANVLTF.

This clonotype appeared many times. The DNA for the CDR3 is TGCGCCAGCAGCCAGGACAGGGGTCAGACCGGGGAGCTGTTTTTT. Its protein is CASSQDRGQTGELFF. The chain uses TRBV5-1 and TRBJ2-2; TRBD1 aligns across 9 bases. With V trimmed by 4 bases and J by 5 bases, 6 bases remained unmatched. CDR3 length: 15 amino acids. CDR1 SGHRS and CDR2 YFSETQ come from the germline V gene. Full variable domain (rest looked up from reference TRBV5-1 and TRBJ2-2): KAGVTQTPRYLIKTRGQQVTLSCSPISGHRSVSWYQQTPGQGLQFLFEYFSETQRNKGNFPGRFSGRQFSNSRSEMNVSTLELGDSALYLCASSQDRGQTGELFFGEGSRLTVL.

The DNA of the CDR3 is TGTGCCAGCAGTGACTCGGAGGGTAGTAGCAATGAGCAGTTCTTC. Its translation is CASSDSEGSSNEQFF. The chain joins TRBV6-4 to TRBJ2-1; a possible D gene is TRBD2 (6 bases). Germline V gene sequence: CDR1 MRHNA, CDR2 SNTAGT. CDR3 length: 15 residues. Trimming removed 0 bases from V and 6 bases from J, with 12 bases in between.

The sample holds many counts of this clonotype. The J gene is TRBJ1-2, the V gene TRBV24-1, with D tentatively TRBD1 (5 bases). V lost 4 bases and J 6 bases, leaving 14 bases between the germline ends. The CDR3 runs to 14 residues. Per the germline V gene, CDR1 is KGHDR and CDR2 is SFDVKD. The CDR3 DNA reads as TGTGCCACCAGTGAACAAACAGGTGTGAATGGCTACACCTTC. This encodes CATSEQTGVNGYTF.

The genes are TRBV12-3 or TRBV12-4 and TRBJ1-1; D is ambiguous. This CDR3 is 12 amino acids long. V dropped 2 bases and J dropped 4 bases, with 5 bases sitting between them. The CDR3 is CASSLRPTEAFF. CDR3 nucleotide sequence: TGTGCCAGCAGTTTAAGGCCCACTGAAGCTTTCTTT.

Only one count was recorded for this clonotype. CDR3 residues: CASRVGGLTGNTIYF. The CDR3 nucleotides read TGTGCCAGCAGGGTAGGGGGCCTAACTGGAAACACCATATATTTT. The chain joins TRBV28 to TRBJ1-3, with 7 bases identical to TRBD1. Germline loops: CDR1 MDHEN, CDR2 SYDVKM. The CDR3 has 15 residues. V shed 6 bases and J 2 bases; nucleotides not matched to a gene: 7.

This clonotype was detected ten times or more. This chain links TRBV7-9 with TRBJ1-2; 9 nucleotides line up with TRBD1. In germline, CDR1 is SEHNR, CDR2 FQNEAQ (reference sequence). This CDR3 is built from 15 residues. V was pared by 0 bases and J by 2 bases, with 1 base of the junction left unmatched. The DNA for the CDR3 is TGTGCCAGCAGCTTAGCGGACAGGGGAAACTATGGCTACACCTTC. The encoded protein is CASSLADRGNYGYTF.

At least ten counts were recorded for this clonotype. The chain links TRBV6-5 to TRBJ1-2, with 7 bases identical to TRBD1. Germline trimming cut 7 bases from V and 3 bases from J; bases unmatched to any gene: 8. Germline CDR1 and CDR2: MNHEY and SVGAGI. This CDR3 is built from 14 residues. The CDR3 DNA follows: TGTGCCAGCATGGGTGACAGGGACCACTATGGCTACACCTTC. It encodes CASMGDRDHYGYTF.

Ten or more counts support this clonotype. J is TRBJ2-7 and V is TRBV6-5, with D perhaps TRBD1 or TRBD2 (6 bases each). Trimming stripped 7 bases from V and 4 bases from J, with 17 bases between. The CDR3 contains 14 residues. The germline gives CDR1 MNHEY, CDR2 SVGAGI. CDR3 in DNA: TGTGCCAGCACCCAAGGAGGGGGTAGGTACGAGCAGTACTTC. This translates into CASTQGGGRYEQYF.

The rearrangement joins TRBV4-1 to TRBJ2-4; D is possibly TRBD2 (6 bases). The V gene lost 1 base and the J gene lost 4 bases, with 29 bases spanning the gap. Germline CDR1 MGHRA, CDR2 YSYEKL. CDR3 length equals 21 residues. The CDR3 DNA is TGCGCCAGCAGCCAAGGGGGAATTCGATTCTCACTAGCAGATAATAAAAACATTCAGTACTTC. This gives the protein CASSQGGIRFSLADNKNIQYF.

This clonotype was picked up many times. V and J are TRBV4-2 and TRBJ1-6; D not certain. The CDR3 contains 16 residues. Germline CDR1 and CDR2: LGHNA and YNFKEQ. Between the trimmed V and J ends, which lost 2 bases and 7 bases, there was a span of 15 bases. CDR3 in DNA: TGTGCCAGCAGCCAATCCTTCGGTGTCTGGAATTCACCCCTCCACTTT. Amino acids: CASSQSFGVWNSPLHF.

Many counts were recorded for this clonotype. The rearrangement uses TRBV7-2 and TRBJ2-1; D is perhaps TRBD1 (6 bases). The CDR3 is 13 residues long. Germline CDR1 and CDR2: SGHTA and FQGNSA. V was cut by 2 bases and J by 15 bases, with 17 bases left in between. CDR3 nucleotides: TGTGCCAGCAGCTTACCGACAGGCCCGCCCCCGTTCTTC. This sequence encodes CASSLPTGPPPFF.

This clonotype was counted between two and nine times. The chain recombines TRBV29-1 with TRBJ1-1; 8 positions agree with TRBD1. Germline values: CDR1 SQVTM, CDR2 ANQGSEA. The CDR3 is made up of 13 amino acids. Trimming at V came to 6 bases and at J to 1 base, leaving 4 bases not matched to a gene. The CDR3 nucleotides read TGCAGCGTGGGTGGGACAGGGAACACTGAAGCTTTCTTT. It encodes CSVGGTGNTEAFF.